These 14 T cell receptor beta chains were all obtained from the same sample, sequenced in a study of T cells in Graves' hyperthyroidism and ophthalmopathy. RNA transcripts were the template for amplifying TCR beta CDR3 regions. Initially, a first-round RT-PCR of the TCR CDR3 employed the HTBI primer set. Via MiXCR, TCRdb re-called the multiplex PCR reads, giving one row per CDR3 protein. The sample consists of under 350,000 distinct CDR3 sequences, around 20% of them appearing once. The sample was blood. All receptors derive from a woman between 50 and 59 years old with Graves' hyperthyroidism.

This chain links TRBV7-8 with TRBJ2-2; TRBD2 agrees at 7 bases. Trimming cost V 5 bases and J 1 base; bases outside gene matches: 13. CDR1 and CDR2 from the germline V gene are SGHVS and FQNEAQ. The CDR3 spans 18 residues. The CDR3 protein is CASSPSLARERNTGELFF. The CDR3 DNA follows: TGTGCCAGCAGCCCCAGTCTGGCGCGGGAGCGGAACACCGGGGAGCTGTTTTTT.

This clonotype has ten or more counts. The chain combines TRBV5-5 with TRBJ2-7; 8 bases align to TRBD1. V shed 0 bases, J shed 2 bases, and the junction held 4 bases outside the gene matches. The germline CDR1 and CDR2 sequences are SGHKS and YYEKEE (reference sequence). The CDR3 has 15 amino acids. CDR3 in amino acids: CASSLVYRGAYEQYF. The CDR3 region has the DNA TGTGCCAGCAGCTTGGTATACAGGGGGGCCTACGAGCAGTACTTC.

The CDR3 DNA follows: TGTGCCAGCAGCCAAGCAACAGGAGGTTATAGCAATCAGCCCCAGCATTTT. The encoded protein is CASSQATGGYSNQPQHF. V and J are TRBV3-1 and TRBJ1-5, with D maybe TRBD1 (5 bases). Germline V gives CDR1 LGHDT, CDR2 YNNKEL (reference sequence). The V end was cut by 1 base, the J end by 0 bases, with 13 bases between. The CDR3 covers 17 residues.

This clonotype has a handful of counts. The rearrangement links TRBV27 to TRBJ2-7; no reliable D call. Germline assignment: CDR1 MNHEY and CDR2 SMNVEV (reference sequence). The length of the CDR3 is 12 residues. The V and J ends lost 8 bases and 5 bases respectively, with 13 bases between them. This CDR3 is CASSEIGDEQYF. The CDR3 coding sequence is TGTGCCAGCTCCGAGATCGGTGACGAGCAGTACTTC.

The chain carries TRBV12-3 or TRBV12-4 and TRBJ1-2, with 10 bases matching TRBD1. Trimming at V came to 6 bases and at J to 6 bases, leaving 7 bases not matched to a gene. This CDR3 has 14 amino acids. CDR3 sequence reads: CASRKAGTGDGYTF. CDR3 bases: TGTGCCAGCAGAAAAGCCGGGACAGGGGATGGCTACACCTTC.

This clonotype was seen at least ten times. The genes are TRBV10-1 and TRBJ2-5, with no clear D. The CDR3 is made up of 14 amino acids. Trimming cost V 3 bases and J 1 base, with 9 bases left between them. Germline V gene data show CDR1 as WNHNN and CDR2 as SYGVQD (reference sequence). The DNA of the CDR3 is TGCGCCAGCAGTGATCGTGGCAGCCAAGAGACCCAGTACTTC. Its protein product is CASSDRGSQETQYF.

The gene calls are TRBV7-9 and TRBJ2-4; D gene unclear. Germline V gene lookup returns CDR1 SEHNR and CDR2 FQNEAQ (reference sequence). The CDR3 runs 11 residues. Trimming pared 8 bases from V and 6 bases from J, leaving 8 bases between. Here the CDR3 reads CASGIANIQYF. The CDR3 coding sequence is TGTGCCAGCGGGATTGCAAACATTCAGTACTTC. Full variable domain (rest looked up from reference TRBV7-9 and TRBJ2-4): DTGVSQNPRHKITKRGQNVTFRCDPISEHNRLYWYRQTLGQGPEFLTYFQNEAQLEKSRLLSDRFSAERPKGSFSTLEIQRTEQGDSAMYLCASGIANIQYFGAGTRLSVL.

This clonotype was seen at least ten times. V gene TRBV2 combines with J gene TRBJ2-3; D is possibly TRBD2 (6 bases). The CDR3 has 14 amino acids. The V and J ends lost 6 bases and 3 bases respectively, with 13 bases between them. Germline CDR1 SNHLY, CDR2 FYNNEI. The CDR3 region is CASRWDSATDTQYF. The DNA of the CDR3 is TGTGCCAGCAGGTGGGACTCCGCAACAGATACGCAGTATTTT.

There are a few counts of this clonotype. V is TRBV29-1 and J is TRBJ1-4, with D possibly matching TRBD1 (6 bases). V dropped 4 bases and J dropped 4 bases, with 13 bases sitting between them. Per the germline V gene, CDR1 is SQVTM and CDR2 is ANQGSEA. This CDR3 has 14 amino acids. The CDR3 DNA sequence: TGCAGCGTTGTTTCTGGACAGCTTAATGAAAAACTGTTTTTT. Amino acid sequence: CSVVSGQLNEKLFF.

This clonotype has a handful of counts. CDR3 amino acids: CSARGGTQSSGANVLTF. DNA for the CDR3: TGCAGTGCTAGAGGTGGGACGCAAAGCTCTGGGGCCAACGTCCTGACTTTC. This chain joins TRBV20-1 and TRBJ2-6; D tentatively fits TRBD1 or TRBD2 (5 bases each). CDR1 DFQATT and CDR2 SNEGSKA come from the germline V gene (reference sequence). V was cut by 1 base and J by 0 bases, with 13 bases left in between. The CDR3 has 17 amino acids.

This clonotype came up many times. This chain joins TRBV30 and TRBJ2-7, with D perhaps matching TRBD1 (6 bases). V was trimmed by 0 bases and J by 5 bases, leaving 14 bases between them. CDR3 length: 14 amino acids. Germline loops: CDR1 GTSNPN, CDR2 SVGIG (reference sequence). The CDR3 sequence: CAWSVGQGGNEQYF. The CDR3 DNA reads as TGTGCCTGGAGTGTTGGGCAAGGGGGTAACGAGCAGTACTTC.

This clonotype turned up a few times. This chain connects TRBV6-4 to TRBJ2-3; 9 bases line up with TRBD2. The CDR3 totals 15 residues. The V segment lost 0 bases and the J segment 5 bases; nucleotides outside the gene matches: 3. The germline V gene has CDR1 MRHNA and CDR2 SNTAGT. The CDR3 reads CASSDSAGGLDTQYF. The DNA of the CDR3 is TGTGCCAGCAGTGACTCGGCGGGAGGGCTAGATACGCAGTATTTT.

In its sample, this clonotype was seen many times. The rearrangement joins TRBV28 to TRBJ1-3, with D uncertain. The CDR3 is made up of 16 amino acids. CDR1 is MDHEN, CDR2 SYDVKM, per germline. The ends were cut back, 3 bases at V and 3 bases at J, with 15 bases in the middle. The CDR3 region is CASSFPRIEDGNTIYF. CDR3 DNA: TGTGCCAGCAGTTTCCCTCGAATTGAAGATGGAAACACCATATATTTT.

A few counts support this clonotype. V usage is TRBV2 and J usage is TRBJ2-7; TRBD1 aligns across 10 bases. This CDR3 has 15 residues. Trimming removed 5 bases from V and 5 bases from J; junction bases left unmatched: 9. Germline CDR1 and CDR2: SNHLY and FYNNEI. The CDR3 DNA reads TGTGCCAGCAGTCAGACGGGACAGGGGTCGAACGAGCAGTACTTC. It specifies CASSQTGQGSNEQYF. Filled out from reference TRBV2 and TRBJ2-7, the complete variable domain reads EPEVTQTPSHQVTQMGQEVILRCVPISNHLYFYWYRQILGQKVEFLVSFYNNEISEKSEIFDDQFSVERPDGSNFTLKIRSTKLEDSAMYFCASSQTGQGSNEQYFGPGTRLTVT.